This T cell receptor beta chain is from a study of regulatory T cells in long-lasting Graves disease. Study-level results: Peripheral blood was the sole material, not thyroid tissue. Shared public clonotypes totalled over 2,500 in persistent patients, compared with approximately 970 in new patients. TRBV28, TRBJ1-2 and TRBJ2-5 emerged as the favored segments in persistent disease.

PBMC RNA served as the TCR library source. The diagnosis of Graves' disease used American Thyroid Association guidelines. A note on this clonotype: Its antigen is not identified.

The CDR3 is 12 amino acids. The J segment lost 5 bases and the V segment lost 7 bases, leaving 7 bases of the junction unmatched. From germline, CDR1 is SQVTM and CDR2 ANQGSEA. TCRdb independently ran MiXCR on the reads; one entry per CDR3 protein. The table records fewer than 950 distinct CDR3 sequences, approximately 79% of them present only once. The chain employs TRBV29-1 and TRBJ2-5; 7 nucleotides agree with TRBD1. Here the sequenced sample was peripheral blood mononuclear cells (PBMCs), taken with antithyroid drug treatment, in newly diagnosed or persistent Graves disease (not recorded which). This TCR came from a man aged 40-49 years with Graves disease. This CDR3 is CSGRQGWETQYF. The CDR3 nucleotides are TGCAGCGGGAGACAGGGATGGGAGACCCAGTACTTC.